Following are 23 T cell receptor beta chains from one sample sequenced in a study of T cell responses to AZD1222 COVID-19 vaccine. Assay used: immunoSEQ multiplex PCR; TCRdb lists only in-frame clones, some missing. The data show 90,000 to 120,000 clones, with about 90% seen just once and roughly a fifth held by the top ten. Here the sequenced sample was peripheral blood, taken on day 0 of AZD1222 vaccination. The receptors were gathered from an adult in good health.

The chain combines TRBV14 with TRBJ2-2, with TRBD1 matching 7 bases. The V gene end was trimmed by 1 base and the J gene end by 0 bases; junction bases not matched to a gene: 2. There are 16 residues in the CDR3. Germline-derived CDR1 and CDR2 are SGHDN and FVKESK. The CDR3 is CASSQVGQTNTGELFF. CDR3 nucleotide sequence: TGTGCCAGCAGCCAAGTGGGACAGACGAACACCGGGGAGCTGTTTTTT.

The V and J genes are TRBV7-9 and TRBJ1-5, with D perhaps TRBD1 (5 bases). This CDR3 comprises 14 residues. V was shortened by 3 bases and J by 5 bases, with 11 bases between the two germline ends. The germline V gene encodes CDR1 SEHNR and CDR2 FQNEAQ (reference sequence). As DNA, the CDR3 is TGTGCCAGCAGCTTGTGGGGCAGCGATCAGCCCCAGCATTTT. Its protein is CASSLWGSDQPQHF.

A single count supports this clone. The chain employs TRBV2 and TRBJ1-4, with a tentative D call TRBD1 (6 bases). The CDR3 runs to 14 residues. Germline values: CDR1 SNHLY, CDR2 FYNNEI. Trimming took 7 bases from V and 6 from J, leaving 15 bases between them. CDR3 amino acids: CASNKGGLDEKLFF. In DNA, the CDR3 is TGTGCCAGCAATAAAGGGGGTTTGGATGAAAAACTGTTTTTT.

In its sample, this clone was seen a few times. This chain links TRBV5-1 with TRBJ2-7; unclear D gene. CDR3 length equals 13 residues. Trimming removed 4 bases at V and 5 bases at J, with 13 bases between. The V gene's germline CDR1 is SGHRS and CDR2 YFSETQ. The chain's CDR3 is CASSLDNVNEQYF. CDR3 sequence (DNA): TGCGCCAGCAGCCTGGATAATGTCAACGAGCAGTACTTC.

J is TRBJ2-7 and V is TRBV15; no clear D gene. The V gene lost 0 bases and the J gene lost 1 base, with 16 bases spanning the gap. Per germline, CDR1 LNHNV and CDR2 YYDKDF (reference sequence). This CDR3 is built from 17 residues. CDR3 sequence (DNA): TGTGCCACCAGCAGAGACCGACCCCCGGCGGCTTCCTACGAGCAGTACTTC. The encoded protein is CATSRDRPPAASYEQYF.

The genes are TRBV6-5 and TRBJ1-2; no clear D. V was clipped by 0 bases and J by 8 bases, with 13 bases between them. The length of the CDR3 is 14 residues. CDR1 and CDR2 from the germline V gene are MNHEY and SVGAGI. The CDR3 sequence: CASSYSREGGGYTF. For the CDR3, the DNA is TGTGCCAGCAGTTACTCGAGGGAGGGTGGAGGCTACACCTTC.

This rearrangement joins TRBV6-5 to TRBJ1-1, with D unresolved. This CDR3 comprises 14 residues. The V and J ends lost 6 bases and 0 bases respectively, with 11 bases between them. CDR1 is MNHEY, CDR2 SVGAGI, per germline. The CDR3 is CASRWLSLNTEAFF. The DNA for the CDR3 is TGTGCCAGCAGGTGGCTCAGCTTGAACACTGAAGCTTTCTTT.

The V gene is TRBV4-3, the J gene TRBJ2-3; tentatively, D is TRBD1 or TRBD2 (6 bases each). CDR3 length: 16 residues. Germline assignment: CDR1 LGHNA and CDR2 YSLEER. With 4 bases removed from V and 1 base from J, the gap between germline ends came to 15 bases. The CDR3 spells CASSRTEGGGTDTQYF. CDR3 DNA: TGCGCCAGCAGCCGAACTGAGGGGGGCGGCACAGATACGCAGTATTTT.

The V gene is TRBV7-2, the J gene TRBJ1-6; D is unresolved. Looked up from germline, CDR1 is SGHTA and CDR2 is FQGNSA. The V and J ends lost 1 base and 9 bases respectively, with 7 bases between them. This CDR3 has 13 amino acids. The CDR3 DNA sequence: TGTGCCAGCAGCTTAGAACTCGGTTCACCCCTCCACTTT. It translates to CASSLELGSPLHF.

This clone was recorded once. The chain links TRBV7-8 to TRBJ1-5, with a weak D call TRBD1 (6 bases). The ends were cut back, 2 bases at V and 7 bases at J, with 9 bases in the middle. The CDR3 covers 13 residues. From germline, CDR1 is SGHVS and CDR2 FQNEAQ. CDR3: CASSLNGGQPQHF. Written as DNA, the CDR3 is TGTGCCAGCAGCTTAAATGGGGGCCAGCCCCAGCATTTT.

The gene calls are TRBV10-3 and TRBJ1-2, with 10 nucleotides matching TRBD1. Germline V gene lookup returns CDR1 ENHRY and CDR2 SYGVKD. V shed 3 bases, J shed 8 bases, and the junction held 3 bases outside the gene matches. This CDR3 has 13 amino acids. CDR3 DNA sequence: TGTGCCATCAGTGACGGACAGGGGGAGGGCTACACCTTC. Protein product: CAISDGQGEGYTF.

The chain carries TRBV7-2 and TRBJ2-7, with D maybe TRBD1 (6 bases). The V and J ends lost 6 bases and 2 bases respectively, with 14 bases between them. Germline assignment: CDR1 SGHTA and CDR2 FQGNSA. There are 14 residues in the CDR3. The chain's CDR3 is CASSLRQAPYEQYF. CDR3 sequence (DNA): TGTGCCAGCAGTCTAAGACAGGCGCCCTACGAGCAGTACTTC.

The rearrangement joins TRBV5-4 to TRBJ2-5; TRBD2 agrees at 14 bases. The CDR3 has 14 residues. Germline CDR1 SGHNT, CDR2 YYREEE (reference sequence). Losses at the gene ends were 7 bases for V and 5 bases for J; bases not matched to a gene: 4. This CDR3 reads CASRTSGGSETQYF. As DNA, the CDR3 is TGTGCCAGCCGGACTAGCGGGGGGTCGGAGACCCAGTACTTC.

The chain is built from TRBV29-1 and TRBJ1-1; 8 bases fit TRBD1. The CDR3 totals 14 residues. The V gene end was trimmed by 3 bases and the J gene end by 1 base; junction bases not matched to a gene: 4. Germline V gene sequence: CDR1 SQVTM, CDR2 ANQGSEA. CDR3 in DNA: TGCAGCGTTGACGGACAGGGATGGAACACTGAAGCTTTCTTT. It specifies CSVDGQGWNTEAFF.

DNA of the CDR3: TGTGCCAGCAGCTTAAAACTAGGTGGGAGTGAGCAGTACTTC. As protein: CASSLKLGGSEQYF. The chain combines TRBV7-2 with TRBJ2-7, with a possible D match to TRBD2 (5 bases). Looked up from germline, CDR1 is SGHTA and CDR2 is FQGNSA. The CDR3 length is 14 residues. The V and J ends lost 2 bases and 7 bases respectively, with 15 bases between them.

The CDR3 nucleotides are TGTGCCAGTAGTACGGGACAATCTGGCACCATATATTTT. It yields the protein CASSTGQSGTIYF. V gene TRBV19 combines with J gene TRBJ1-3; a weak D match, TRBD1 (6 bases). CDR1 LNHDA and CDR2 SQIVND come from the germline V gene (reference sequence). Trimming removed 4 bases from V and 9 bases from J, with 13 bases in between. The CDR3 spans 13 residues.

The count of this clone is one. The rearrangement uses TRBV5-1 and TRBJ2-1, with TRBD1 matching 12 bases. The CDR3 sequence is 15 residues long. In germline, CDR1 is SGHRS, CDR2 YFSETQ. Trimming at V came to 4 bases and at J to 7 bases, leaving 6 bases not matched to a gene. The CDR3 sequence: CASSRGQGAVNEQFF. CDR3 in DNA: TGCGCCAGCAGCCGGGGACAGGGGGCAGTGAATGAGCAGTTCTTC.

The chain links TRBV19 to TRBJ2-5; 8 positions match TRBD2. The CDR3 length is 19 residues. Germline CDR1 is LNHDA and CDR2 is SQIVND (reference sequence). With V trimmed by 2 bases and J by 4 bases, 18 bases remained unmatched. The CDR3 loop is CASSIPRTGRGGRRETQYF. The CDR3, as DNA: TGTGCCAGTAGTATACCTCGGACGGGACGGGGGGGCCGACGAGAGACCCAGTACTTC. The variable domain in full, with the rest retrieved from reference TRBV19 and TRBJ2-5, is DGGITQSPKYLFRKEGQNVTLSCEQNLNHDAMYWYRQDPGQGLRLIYYSQIVNDFQKGDIAEGYSVSREKKESFPLTVTSAQKNPTAFYLCASSIPRTGRGGRRETQYFGPGTRLLVL.

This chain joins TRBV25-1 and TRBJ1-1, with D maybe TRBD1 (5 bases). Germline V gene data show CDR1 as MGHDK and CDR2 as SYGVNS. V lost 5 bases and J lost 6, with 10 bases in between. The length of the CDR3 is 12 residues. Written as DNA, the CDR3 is TGTGCCAGCAGTTTGATAGGGGCTGAAGCTTTCTTT. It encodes CASSLIGAEAFF.

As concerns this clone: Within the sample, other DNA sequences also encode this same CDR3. CDR3 nucleotides: TGCGCCAGCAGCTTGGATGGGAGCAACTATGGCTACACCTTC. Its protein product is CASSLDGSNYGYTF. The rearrangement uses TRBV5-1 and TRBJ1-2; no clear D gene. The CDR3 loop spans 14 amino acids. CDR1 is SGHRS, CDR2 YFSETQ, per germline. The V end lost 0 bases, the J end lost 2 bases, and 8 bases lay between the germline ends.

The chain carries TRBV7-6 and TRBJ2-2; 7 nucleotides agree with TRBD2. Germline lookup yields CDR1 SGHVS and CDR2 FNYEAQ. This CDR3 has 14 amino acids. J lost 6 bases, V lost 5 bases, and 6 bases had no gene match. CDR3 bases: TGTGCCAGCAGCGTACGCGGGGGTCCCGGGGAGCTGTTTTTT. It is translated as CASSVRGGPGELFF. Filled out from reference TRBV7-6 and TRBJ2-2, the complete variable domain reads GAGVSQSPRYKVTKRGQDVALRCDPISGHVSLYWYRQALGQGPEFLTYFNYEAQQDKSGLPNDRFSAERPEGSISTLTIQRTEQRDSAMYRCASSVRGGPGELFFGEGSRLTVL.

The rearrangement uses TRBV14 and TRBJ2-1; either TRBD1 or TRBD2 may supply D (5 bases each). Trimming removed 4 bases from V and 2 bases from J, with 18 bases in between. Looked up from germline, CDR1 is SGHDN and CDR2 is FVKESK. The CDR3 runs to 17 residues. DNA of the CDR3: TGTGCCAGCAGCCGCAACCTTGGGGGTGGCACCTACAATGAGCAGTTCTTC. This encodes CASSRNLGGGTYNEQFF.

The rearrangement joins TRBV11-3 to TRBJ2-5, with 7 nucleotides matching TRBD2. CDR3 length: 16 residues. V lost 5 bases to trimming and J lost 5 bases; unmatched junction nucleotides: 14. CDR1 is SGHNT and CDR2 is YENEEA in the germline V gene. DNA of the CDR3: TGTGCCAGCAGCCCGGGGGGACTGGAGCTTATCGAGACCCAGTACTTC. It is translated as CASSPGGLELIETQYF.